Following are 3 T cell receptor beta chains from one sample sequenced in a study of CD8 T cells in Susac syndrome. A quantity of about 0.45 to 1 ug RNA underwent reverse transcription using random hexamers. A single record per CDR3 protein comes from TCRdb applying MiXCR to the immunoSEQ multiplex PCR reads. The sample includes approximately 140,000 distinct CDR3 sequences, roughly 80% seen only once; the top ten take 0.45% to 0.6%. Sample: CD8+ T cells from PBMCs. The receptors shown here come from a human donor with multiple sclerosis.

The CDR3 DNA is TGTGCCAGCAGCTTTGATCAGTCCCTGGGGACTAGCGGTTACAATGAGCAGTTCTTC. Translating gives CASSFDQSLGTSGYNEQFF. The gene calls are TRBV7-9 and TRBJ2-1; 11 bases fit TRBD2. The CDR3 covers 19 residues. J was trimmed by 4 bases and V by 3 bases; bases with no gene match: 14. The germline V gene encodes CDR1 SEHNR and CDR2 FQNEAQ (reference sequence).

The chain is built from TRBV14 and TRBJ2-1; D is unclear. Trimming took 6 bases from V and 6 from J, leaving 18 bases between them. The CDR3 sequence is 15 residues long. Germline V gives CDR1 SGHDN, CDR2 FVKESK. The CDR3 region is CASSRRPPGGNEQFF. Here the CDR3 DNA reads TGTGCCAGCAGTAGGCGACCGCCCGGCGGCAATGAGCAGTTCTTC.

This clonotype was seen a few times. The chain links TRBV7-9 to TRBJ2-1, with 8 bases lining up with TRBD2. The CDR3 totals 16 residues. The V gene's germline CDR1 is SEHNR and CDR2 FQNEAQ (reference sequence). V shed 4 bases and J 2 bases; nucleotides not matched to a gene: 7. The CDR3 reads CASSSDPGGPYNEQFF. CDR3 nucleotide sequence: TGTGCCAGCAGCTCTGATCCGGGGGGGCCCTACAATGAGCAGTTCTTC.